Below, 10 T cell receptor beta chains from the same sample are listed, as sequenced in a study of cytomegalovirus exposure and HLA in healthy donors. The PCR made use of 60 Vbeta and 13 Jbeta primers. The repertoire was sequenced with immunoSEQ multiplex PCR; TCRdb's copy has only in-frame clones and lacks some. The sample contains roughly 160,000 clones, around four fifths of which appear only once. Material: PBMCs. These receptors were taken from a man aged 25 to 45 in good health and CMV-seronegative.

The rearrangement joins TRBV11-3 to TRBJ2-3, with 9 positions matching TRBD2. Germline CDR1 SGHNT, CDR2 YENEEA. CDR3 length: 18 residues. V lost 2 bases and J lost 2; bases outside the gene matches: 11. The CDR3 DNA reads TGTGCCAGCAGCTTATCGGCGGGGGGGCCGAGCCTCACAGATACGCAGTATTTT. This codes for CASSLSAGGPSLTDTQYF.

The CDR3 here is CASSPQLNEQFF. In DNA, the CDR3 is TGTGCCAGCTCACCACAACTCAATGAGCAGTTCTTC. The chain employs TRBV18 and TRBJ2-1; D is undetermined. CDR3 size: 12 residues. Per germline, CDR1 KGHSH and CDR2 LQKENI. Trimming cost V 1 base and J 6 bases, with 4 bases left between them.

The table lists this clone with a count of one. V gene TRBV6-5 combines with J gene TRBJ1-1; possibly TRBD1 for D (6 bases). V lost 4 bases, J lost 0 bases, and 12 bases lay in between. In germline, CDR1 is MNHEY, CDR2 SVGAGI. This CDR3 region has 15 residues. The DNA for the CDR3 is TGTGCCAGCAGTTCAACGGACAGCATGAACACTGAAGCTTTCTTT. Protein: CASSSTDSMNTEAFF.

This chain joins TRBV6-1 and TRBJ2-7; D ambiguous. V shed 2 bases and J shed 3 bases, with 11 bases lying between them. The CDR3 is made up of 14 amino acids. The V gene's germline CDR1 is MNHNS and CDR2 SASEGT. In DNA form, the CDR3 reads TGTGCCAGCAGTGAATCTCAGACAAACTACGAGCAGTACTTC. The encoded protein is CASSESQTNYEQYF.

Concerning this clone itself: One end of the junction varies from germline; a read error may be responsible. The identical CDR3 is also encoded by other nucleotide sequences in the sample. The V gene is TRBV7-2, the J gene TRBJ1-2; 8 bases fit TRBD1. The CDR3 has 15 residues. Germline-derived CDR1 and CDR2 are SGHTA and FQGNSA. The CDR3 region has the DNA TGCGCCAGCAGCTTTTTCAGGACAGGGAGCTATGGCTACACCTTC. Protein product: CASSFFRTGSYGYTF.

V gene TRBV5-1 combines with J gene TRBJ2-7; 12 nucleotides match TRBD2. V dropped 3 bases and J dropped 6; count of bases not matched to a gene: 4. The CDR3 sequence is 14 residues long. In germline, CDR1 is SGHRS, CDR2 YFSETQ. The CDR3 protein is CASSSRLAGVEQYF. The CDR3 nucleotides are TGCGCCAGCAGCTCCCGACTAGCGGGAGTCGAGCAGTACTTC.

The rearrangement links TRBV5-4 to TRBJ1-1; a possible D gene is TRBD1 (6 bases). The CDR3 extends over 15 amino acids. In germline, CDR1 is SGHNT, CDR2 YYREEE (reference sequence). Trimming shortened V by 4 bases and J by 0 bases, and 13 bases separated the two germline ends. For the CDR3, the DNA is TGTGCCAGCAGCGGTCCATGGACAGTGAACACTGAAGCTTTCTTT. This codes for CASSGPWTVNTEAFF. Filled out from reference TRBV5-4 and TRBJ1-1, the complete variable domain reads ETGVTQSPTHLIKTRGQQVTLRCSSQSGHNTVSWYQQALGQGPQFIFQYYREEENGRGNFPPRFSGLQFPNYSSELNVNALELDDSALYLCASSGPWTVNTEAFFGQGTRLTVV.

This clone was seen more than once but under ten times. This chain uses TRBV4-3 with TRBJ1-3; no reliable D call. Germline V gives CDR1 LGHNA, CDR2 YSLEER. V was shortened by 0 bases and J by 10 bases, with 16 bases between the two germline ends. The CDR3 has 15 amino acids. The CDR3 sequence: CASSQDLHASATIYF. The CDR3 DNA reads TGCGCCAGCAGCCAAGATCTTCATGCATCCGCGACCATATATTTT.

The chain employs TRBV7-2 and TRBJ2-5, with 7 bases that match TRBD1. The germline V gene encodes CDR1 SGHTA and CDR2 FQGNSA. V was pared by 4 bases and J by 2 bases, with 4 bases of the junction left unmatched. The CDR3 contains 14 residues. The CDR3 sequence: CASSSTGNQETQYF. The CDR3 bases are TGTGCCAGCAGCTCGACAGGGAATCAAGAGACCCAGTACTTC.

The chain carries TRBV10-3 and TRBJ2-1; 8 bases match TRBD1. V lost 0 bases and J lost 9; bases outside the gene matches: 1. This CDR3 has 13 amino acids. Germline V gene data show CDR1 as ENHRY and CDR2 as SYGVKD. The CDR3 region is CAISESDRGEQFF. In DNA, the CDR3 is TGTGCCATCAGTGAGTCCGACAGGGGTGAGCAGTTCTTC.